These T cell receptor beta chains were read from a single sample in a study of blood T cell repertoires in COVID-19. Assay: immunoSEQ multiplex PCR; the TCRdb copy retains only in-frame clones and omits some. This table has under 200,000 clones, about 86% appearing once. Sequenced input: PBMCs or T cells enriched from blood (not recorded which). The receptors were gathered from a woman aged 40 to 50 in a cohort exposed to, infected with or recovered from COVID-19 (not recorded which). Each CDR3 is given with its conserved first and last residue. Each record gives: CDR3 DNA, CDR3 protein, V gene, clone size, D gene, J gene. The D gene is left open where the match is weak. Clone size appears in some rows only: once, few, many, or a class for an expanded clone.

cdr3_nt: TGTGCCAGCAGCTTAGGTCCAGGGCAGGACACTGAAGCTTTCTTT
cdr3_aa: CASSLGPGQDTEAFF
v_call: TRBV7-9
clone_size: .
d_call: .
j_call: TRBJ1-1

cdr3_nt: TGTGCCAGCAGCGACAGGGGGCCCTATGGCTACACCTTC
cdr3_aa: CASSDRGPYGYTF
v_call: TRBV11-2
clone_size: few
d_call: TRBD1
j_call: TRBJ1-2

cdr3_nt: TGTGCCAGCAGTTACAGGGGCAATCAGCCCCAGCATTTT
cdr3_aa: CASSYRGNQPQHF
v_call: TRBV12-3/TRBV12-4
clone_size: .
d_call: .
j_call: TRBJ1-5

cdr3_nt: TGCGCCAGCAGCCAGTACCATCAGGGGAAAACTGAAGCTTTCTTT
cdr3_aa: CASSQYHQGKTEAFF
v_call: TRBV4-1
clone_size: once
d_call: .
j_call: TRBJ1-1

cdr3_nt: TGTGCCAGCAGTTTAAGAAGGGGGTATGGCTACACCTTC
cdr3_aa: CASSLRRGYGYTF
v_call: TRBV27
clone_size: few
d_call: .
j_call: TRBJ1-2

cdr3_nt: TGTGCCAGTAGTCCACGACAGGGAGTGGGATCACCCCTCCACTTT
cdr3_aa: CASSPRQGVGSPLHF
v_call: TRBV19
clone_size: .
d_call: TRBD1
j_call: TRBJ1-6

cdr3_nt: TGCGCCAGCAGCCAACAACAGGGGGCAGACGAGCAGTACTTC
cdr3_aa: CASSQQQGADEQYF
v_call: TRBV5-1
clone_size: .
d_call: TRBD1
j_call: TRBJ2-7

cdr3_nt: TGTGCCAGCAGTTTGGGAGGGGGGAACACTGAAGCTTTCTTT
cdr3_aa: CASSLGGGNTEAFF
v_call: TRBV27
clone_size: .
d_call: .
j_call: TRBJ1-1

cdr3_nt: TGTGCCAGCAGCTCGGCTAGCCGCTCCTACAATGAGCAGTTCTTC
cdr3_aa: CASSSASRSYNEQFF
v_call: TRBV9
clone_size: .
d_call: .
j_call: TRBJ2-1

cdr3_nt: TGTGCCAGCAGCAGGTACAGGGGGTTGGGAAACATTCAGTACTTC
cdr3_aa: CASSRYRGLGNIQYF
v_call: TRBV11-2
clone_size: .
d_call: TRBD1
j_call: TRBJ2-4

cdr3_nt: TGTGCCAGCAGCTCCGGGGACAGGGGGTCCGAGCAGTACTTC
cdr3_aa: CASSSGDRGSEQYF
v_call: TRBV9
clone_size: .
d_call: TRBD1
j_call: TRBJ2-7

cdr3_nt: TGTGCCAGCAGCTTACCGCCGGGGGGCGGTCAGCCCCAGCATTTT
cdr3_aa: CASSLPPGGGQPQHF
v_call: TRBV7-2
clone_size: .
d_call: .
j_call: TRBJ1-5

cdr3_nt: TGTGCCAGCAGCGAGGGACAGGGCTATGAGGGCGAGCAGTTCTTC
cdr3_aa: CASSEGQGYEGEQFF
v_call: TRBV7-9
clone_size: once
d_call: TRBD1
j_call: TRBJ2-1

cdr3_nt: TGTGCCAGCAGGGGGGACAGGGGACACTACGAGCAGTACTTC
cdr3_aa: CASRGDRGHYEQYF
v_call: TRBV6-5
clone_size: once
d_call: TRBD1
j_call: TRBJ2-7

cdr3_nt: TGTGCCAGCAGCTTAGGGCCTAGCGGGGGCCCCTACAATGAGCAGTTCTTC
cdr3_aa: CASSLGPSGGPYNEQFF
v_call: TRBV13
clone_size: .
d_call: TRBD2
j_call: TRBJ2-1

cdr3_nt: TGTGCCAGCCGATACGGAGCAGATACGCAGTATTTT
cdr3_aa: CASRYGADTQYF
v_call: TRBV12-3/TRBV12-4
clone_size: .
d_call: .
j_call: TRBJ2-3

cdr3_nt: TGCGCCAGCAGCTCACGCCGGGACACTTACTCCTACGAGCAGTACTTC
cdr3_aa: CASSSRRDTYSYEQYF
v_call: TRBV5-1
clone_size: .
d_call: .
j_call: TRBJ2-7

cdr3_nt: TGTGCCAGCAGCTTGAGTGGGACAGTGAACACTGAAGCTTTCTTT
cdr3_aa: CASSLSGTVNTEAFF
v_call: TRBV5-5
clone_size: .
d_call: TRBD1
j_call: TRBJ1-1

cdr3_nt: TGTGCTAGTGGTTTAGAGGGGGGGACTGAAGCTTTCTTT
cdr3_aa: CASGLEGGTEAFF
v_call: TRBV12-5
clone_size: .
d_call: .
j_call: TRBJ1-1

cdr3_nt: TGTGCCAGCAGCCTGGGGGCAGGGGTCACTGAAGCTTTCTTT
cdr3_aa: CASSLGAGVTEAFF
v_call: TRBV6-4
clone_size: .
d_call: .
j_call: TRBJ1-1

cdr3_nt: TGTGCCAGCAGGTCGACTAGCGGGGAGGTGGATACGCAGTATTTT
cdr3_aa: CASRSTSGEVDTQYF
v_call: TRBV3-1/TRBV3-2
clone_size: .
d_call: TRBD2
j_call: TRBJ2-3

cdr3_nt: TGTGCCAGCAGATCCGGGGGAGGAGTAGTTGGCTACACCTTC
cdr3_aa: CASRSGGGVVGYTF
v_call: TRBV2
clone_size: .
d_call: .
j_call: TRBJ1-2

cdr3_nt: TGCAGCGTTGCGGGAGGGGACTACAATGAGCAGTTCTTC
cdr3_aa: CSVAGGDYNEQFF
v_call: TRBV29-1
clone_size: .
d_call: TRBD2
j_call: TRBJ2-1

cdr3_nt: TGTGCCAGCGCCCCTGGGCCCAGGGGCTACACCTTC
cdr3_aa: CASAPGPRGYTF
v_call: TRBV5-5
clone_size: .
d_call: .
j_call: TRBJ1-2

cdr3_nt: TGTGCCAGCAGCGTGCGGGGGGGAGGGACTGAAGCTTTCTTT
cdr3_aa: CASSVRGGGTEAFF
v_call: TRBV5-4
clone_size: .
d_call: .
j_call: TRBJ1-1

cdr3_nt: TGTGCCAGCAGTTCCCCTATGCGGGGTACGCAGTATTTT
cdr3_aa: CASSSPMRGTQYF
v_call: TRBV12-3/TRBV12-4
clone_size: .
d_call: .
j_call: TRBJ2-3

cdr3_nt: TGTGCCTGGAGCGTTGACAGGGGTTACGAGACCCAGTACTTC
cdr3_aa: CAWSVDRGYETQYF
v_call: TRBV30
clone_size: .
d_call: TRBD1
j_call: TRBJ2-5

cdr3_nt: TGCGCCAGCAGCCTACAAGAGACCCAGTACTTC
cdr3_aa: CASSLQETQYF
v_call: TRBV4-1
clone_size: few
d_call: .
j_call: TRBJ2-5

cdr3_nt: TGCAGCGTTGAAAATCGGCGGGAGCGTAATGAGCAGTTCTTC
cdr3_aa: CSVENRRERNEQFF
v_call: TRBV29-1
clone_size: .
d_call: TRBD2
j_call: TRBJ2-1

cdr3_nt: TGTGCCAGCAGCTTCGGGGTGGGGTGGAAGAGGGACACTGAAGCTTTCTTT
cdr3_aa: CASSFGVGWKRDTEAFF
v_call: TRBV5-6
clone_size: .
d_call: .
j_call: TRBJ1-1

cdr3_nt: TGCGCCAGCAGCCAAGTGGCTAGCGGCCAGTACACCGGGGAGCTGTTTTTT
cdr3_aa: CASSQVASGQYTGELFF
v_call: TRBV4-3
clone_size: .
d_call: TRBD2
j_call: TRBJ2-2

cdr3_nt: TGTGCCAGCAGCTTAGTGGGTCGGGGTCTAATCTATGGCTACACCTTC
cdr3_aa: CASSLVGRGLIYGYTF
v_call: TRBV11-2
clone_size: .
d_call: .
j_call: TRBJ1-2

cdr3_nt: TGTGCCAGCAGCCAAGGGCCTAGCGGGAGAGTAAATGAGCAGTTCTTC
cdr3_aa: CASSQGPSGRVNEQFF
v_call: TRBV3-1/TRBV3-2
clone_size: .
d_call: TRBD2
j_call: TRBJ2-1

cdr3_nt: TGTGCCAGTACCCAGGGGTATGGCTACACCTTC
cdr3_aa: CASTQGYGYTF
v_call: TRBV19
clone_size: .
d_call: .
j_call: TRBJ1-2

cdr3_nt: TGTGCCAGCAGCTTACCAGGGGGCGAGAATCAGCCCCAGCATTTT
cdr3_aa: CASSLPGGENQPQHF
v_call: TRBV7-2
clone_size: .
d_call: TRBD1
j_call: TRBJ1-5

cdr3_nt: TGTGCCAGCAGTGATGTAACAGGGTCCGACAATGAGCAGTTCTTC
cdr3_aa: CASSDVTGSDNEQFF
v_call: TRBV2
clone_size: once
d_call: .
j_call: TRBJ2-1

cdr3_nt: TGCGCCAGCAGTGACAGGGGAAATCAGCCCCAGCATTTT
cdr3_aa: CASSDRGNQPQHF
v_call: TRBV4-1
clone_size: .
d_call: TRBD1
j_call: TRBJ1-5

cdr3_nt: TGTGCCAGCAGTTTCTTTCCGTCTAGCCGCTACAATGAGCAGTTCTTC
cdr3_aa: CASSFFPSSRYNEQFF
v_call: TRBV6-5
clone_size: .
d_call: .
j_call: TRBJ2-1

cdr3_nt: TGTGCCAGCAGCAAAGCGACAGGGGGAAACACTGAAGCTTTCTTT
cdr3_aa: CASSKATGGNTEAFF
v_call: TRBV5-6
clone_size: .
d_call: TRBD1
j_call: TRBJ1-1